A selection of T cell receptor beta chains follows, all from one sample in a study of CD8 T cells in ankylosing spondylitis. TCRdb analysed the 5' RACE reads with MiXCR anew, one entry per CDR3 protein. The table includes around 120,000 distinct CDR3 sequences, approximately 9.7% detected once. Material for sequencing was blood, either unsorted or a sorted T cell fraction (not recorded which). Every receptor here comes from a male donor with ankylosing spondylitis or in good health (not recorded which). The CDR3 runs from the conserved cysteine through the conserved F or W. The D gene is left open where the match is weak. Where a row states a size, it is once, few, many or the class of an expanded clone; other rows omit it.

d_gene: TRBD2; j_gene: TRBJ2-1; abundance: many; v_gene: TRBV5-1; CDR3nt: TGCGCCAGCAGCTCGGCGGGGCGGGGGTCCTACAATGAGCAGTTCTTC; CDR3aa: CASSSAGRGSYNEQFF
d_gene: TRBD2; j_gene: TRBJ2-2; abundance: many; v_gene: TRBV14; CDR3nt: TGTGCCAGCAGCTGGACTAGCGGGGGCACCGGGGAGCTGTTTTTT; CDR3aa: CASSWTSGGTGELFF
d_gene: -; j_gene: TRBJ2-7; abundance: many; v_gene: TRBV10-3; CDR3nt: TGTGCCATCAGGGGACGACTCTCCTACGAGCAGTACTTC; CDR3aa: CAIRGRLSYEQYF
d_gene: -; j_gene: TRBJ2-5; abundance: few; v_gene: TRBV6-5; CDR3nt: TGTGCCAGCAGTTACTCGATGTGGAATCTACAAGAGACCCAGTACTTC; CDR3aa: CASSYSMWNLQETQYF
d_gene: -; j_gene: TRBJ1-3; abundance: many; v_gene: TRBV7-2; CDR3nt: TGTGCCAGCAGCTTCTACTCTGGAAACACCATATATTTT; CDR3aa: CASSFYSGNTIYF
d_gene: -; j_gene: TRBJ2-7; abundance: many; v_gene: TRBV7-2; CDR3nt: TGTGCCAGCAGCCCATCTTGGGGGTACGAGCAGTACTTC; CDR3aa: CASSPSWGYEQYF
d_gene: TRBD2; j_gene: TRBJ2-3; abundance: many; v_gene: TRBV5-1; CDR3nt: TGCGCCAGCAGCTTGGGACTAGCGGGAGAGGTGGATACGCAGTATTTT; CDR3aa: CASSLGLAGEVDTQYF
d_gene: TRBD1; j_gene: TRBJ2-7; abundance: -; v_gene: TRBV3-1; CDR3nt: TGTGCCAGCAGCCCATGGGACAGGCCCTACGAGCAGTACTTC; CDR3aa: CASSPWDRPYEQYF
d_gene: -; j_gene: TRBJ2-7; abundance: many; v_gene: TRBV28; CDR3nt: TGTGCCAGCAGTTTATATTCAGATCCCTCCTACGAGCAGTACTTC; CDR3aa: CASSLYSDPSYEQYF
d_gene: -; j_gene: TRBJ2-3; abundance: many; v_gene: TRBV27; CDR3nt: TGTGCCAGCAGTTTACAGATTCGTGGGGCAGATACGCAGTATTTT; CDR3aa: CASSLQIRGADTQYF
d_gene: -; j_gene: TRBJ2-7; abundance: -; v_gene: TRBV3-1; CDR3nt: TGTGCCAGCACCTGGGGAACTTCGCCGGAGCAGTACTTC; CDR3aa: CASTWGTSPEQYF
d_gene: -; j_gene: TRBJ1-1; abundance: many; v_gene: TRBV7-2; CDR3nt: TGTGCCAGCAGCCCTGGGGCGGTAGGGGCTTTCACTGAAGCTTTCTTT; CDR3aa: CASSPGAVGAFTEAFF
d_gene: -; j_gene: TRBJ2-5; abundance: few; v_gene: TRBV18; CDR3nt: TGTGCCAGCTCACCCACGGACGGCCAAGAGACCCAGTACTTC; CDR3aa: CASSPTDGQETQYF
d_gene: -; j_gene: TRBJ1-5; abundance: many; v_gene: TRBV12-3/TRBV12-4; CDR3nt: TGTGCCAGCAGTATTACGGAGGGTAATCAGCCCCAGCATTTT; CDR3aa: CASSITEGNQPQHF
d_gene: -; j_gene: TRBJ2-2; abundance: many; v_gene: TRBV5-1; CDR3nt: TGCGCCAGCAGTTTCGGGGACACCGGGGAGCTGTTTTTT; CDR3aa: CASSFGDTGELFF
d_gene: TRBD2; j_gene: TRBJ2-7; abundance: -; v_gene: TRBV24-1; CDR3nt: TGTGCCACCAGTGATACCACCGGGACTAGCGGGAGTTACGAGCAGTACTTC; CDR3aa: CATSDTTGTSGSYEQYF
d_gene: TRBD1; j_gene: TRBJ1-2; abundance: many; v_gene: TRBV27; CDR3nt: TGTGCCAGCAGTTACGCTTCCCTGACAGGGGACTATGGCTACACCTTC; CDR3aa: CASSYASLTGDYGYTF
d_gene: -; j_gene: TRBJ2-1; abundance: few; v_gene: TRBV14; CDR3nt: TGTGCCAGCAGCCAACACGGGAGCTGGTCCTACAATGAGCAGTTCTTC; CDR3aa: CASSQHGSWSYNEQFF
d_gene: -; j_gene: TRBJ2-5; abundance: many; v_gene: TRBV5-1; CDR3nt: TGCGCCAGCAGCTTGGCGGGCACTCCCATCCAAGAGACCCAGTACTTC; CDR3aa: CASSLAGTPIQETQYF
d_gene: TRBD2; j_gene: TRBJ2-2; abundance: -; v_gene: TRBV11-2; CDR3nt: TGTGCCAGCATCCCCCCGGTTGGGAGGGCCGGGGAGCTGTTTTTT; CDR3aa: CASIPPVGRAGELFF
d_gene: -; j_gene: TRBJ2-7; abundance: many; v_gene: TRBV11-2; CDR3nt: TGTGCCAGCAGCCCAGGACGGACGGTCTCCTACGAGCAGTACTTC; CDR3aa: CASSPGRTVSYEQYF
d_gene: TRBD1; j_gene: TRBJ1-5; abundance: few; v_gene: TRBV28; CDR3nt: TGTGCCAGCAGATCCTCGCCCGGACAGGGCGGCAATCAGCCCCAGCATTTT; CDR3aa: CASRSSPGQGGNQPQHF
d_gene: -; j_gene: TRBJ2-7; abundance: many; v_gene: TRBV12-3/TRBV12-4; CDR3nt: TGTGCCAGCAGTTCGCAAACCGGGACCTCCTACGAGCAGTACTTC; CDR3aa: CASSSQTGTSYEQYF
d_gene: TRBD1; j_gene: TRBJ1-1; abundance: -; v_gene: TRBV20-1; CDR3nt: TGCAGTGCCCCTGACAGGGCCCCACCGGCGAACACTGAAGCTTTCTTT; CDR3aa: CSAPDRAPPANTEAFF
d_gene: TRBD2; j_gene: TRBJ2-7; abundance: many; v_gene: TRBV4-2; CDR3nt: TGTGCCAGCAGCCAGAATAGCGGGATCCTCGTCTACGAGCAGTACTTC; CDR3aa: CASSQNSGILVYEQYF
d_gene: -; j_gene: TRBJ2-3; abundance: many; v_gene: TRBV20-1; CDR3nt: TGCAGTGCCCATATACCGACTGGGACAGATACGCAGTATTTT; CDR3aa: CSAHIPTGTDTQYF
d_gene: -; j_gene: TRBJ2-7; abundance: many; v_gene: TRBV20-1; CDR3nt: TGCAGTGCTTTTCGCCGGGACCGAGGACCCTACGAGCAGTACTTC; CDR3aa: CSAFRRDRGPYEQYF
d_gene: TRBD2; j_gene: TRBJ2-2; abundance: many; v_gene: TRBV29-1; CDR3nt: TGCAGCGTTGGAGCGGGAGGTAGCACCGGGGAGCTGTTTTTT; CDR3aa: CSVGAGGSTGELFF
d_gene: TRBD2; j_gene: TRBJ2-7; abundance: -; v_gene: TRBV4-1; CDR3nt: TGCGCCAGCAGCCAAGATGGGGCAGGCGGGGGCGAGCAGTACTTC; CDR3aa: CASSQDGAGGGEQYF
d_gene: TRBD2; j_gene: TRBJ2-1; abundance: many; v_gene: TRBV7-3; CDR3nt: TGTGCCAGCAGCTTAACTAGCGGGATAGCCGGTGAGCAGTTCTTC; CDR3aa: CASSLTSGIAGEQFF
d_gene: -; j_gene: TRBJ2-1; abundance: few; v_gene: TRBV7-2; CDR3nt: TGTGCCAGCAGCTTAGCGCGCGGTGGTGAGCAGTTCTTC; CDR3aa: CASSLARGGEQFF
d_gene: -; j_gene: TRBJ2-1; abundance: many; v_gene: TRBV6-1; CDR3nt: TGTGCCAGTACCGACAGATCCGACCTTCGCTATGAGCAGTTCTTC; CDR3aa: CASTDRSDLRYEQFF
d_gene: -; j_gene: TRBJ2-7; abundance: many; v_gene: TRBV5-1; CDR3nt: TGCGCCAGCAGGTCAGTCTCCTACGAGCAGTACTTC; CDR3aa: CASRSVSYEQYF
d_gene: -; j_gene: TRBJ2-5; abundance: many; v_gene: TRBV5-6; CDR3nt: TGTGCCAGCAGCTTGGCCCAATCACAATGGGAGACCCAGTACTTC; CDR3aa: CASSLAQSQWETQYF
d_gene: -; j_gene: TRBJ2-2; abundance: many; v_gene: TRBV6-5; CDR3nt: TGTGCCAGCAGTTACTCGATTGACACCGGGGAGCTGTTTTTT; CDR3aa: CASSYSIDTGELFF
d_gene: TRBD1; j_gene: TRBJ2-7; abundance: few; v_gene: TRBV6-2/TRBV6-3; CDR3nt: TGTGCCAGCAGTTCCTGGACAGGGGGGAACTACGAGCAGTACTTC; CDR3aa: CASSSWTGGNYEQYF
d_gene: TRBD2; j_gene: TRBJ2-7; abundance: many; v_gene: TRBV7-2; CDR3nt: TGTGCCAGCAGCTTATCTAGCGGGAGTGTACTCGAGCAGTACTTC; CDR3aa: CASSLSSGSVLEQYF
d_gene: TRBD2; j_gene: TRBJ2-2; abundance: few; v_gene: TRBV30; CDR3nt: TGTGCCTGGAGAGCTAGCGGGAGGGCCGGCGGGGAGCTGTTTTTT; CDR3aa: CAWRASGRAGGELFF
d_gene: -; j_gene: TRBJ1-1; abundance: many; v_gene: TRBV16; CDR3nt: TGTGCCAGCAGCCAACGACAGGCGAACACTGAAGCTTTCTTT; CDR3aa: CASSQRQANTEAFF
d_gene: -; j_gene: TRBJ1-5; abundance: -; v_gene: TRBV15; CDR3nt: TGTGCCACCGGGGCGGGTAAGGTTGTGGAGAGCAATCAGCCCCAGCATTTT; CDR3aa: CATGAGKVVESNQPQHF
d_gene: TRBD1; j_gene: TRBJ2-1; abundance: many; v_gene: TRBV12-3/TRBV12-4; CDR3nt: TGTGCCAGCAGTTTTGGTGGGACAGGTTCCAATGAGCAGTTCTTC; CDR3aa: CASSFGGTGSNEQFF
d_gene: -; j_gene: TRBJ1-5; abundance: many; v_gene: TRBV29-1; CDR3nt: TGCAGCGCCCTATTAGGGGGATACGGCAATCAGCCCCAGCATTTT; CDR3aa: CSALLGGYGNQPQHF
d_gene: -; j_gene: TRBJ2-4; abundance: many; v_gene: TRBV20-1; CDR3nt: TGCAGTGCTAGAGACTACAGGGCATCTTCCAAAAACATTCAGTACTTC; CDR3aa: CSARDYRASSKNIQYF
d_gene: -; j_gene: TRBJ2-3; abundance: many; v_gene: TRBV7-2; CDR3nt: TGTGCCAGCAGACCGCCAGGGATCGATACGCAGTATTTT; CDR3aa: CASRPPGIDTQYF
d_gene: -; j_gene: TRBJ2-3; abundance: few; v_gene: TRBV4-1; CDR3nt: TGCGCCAGCAGCGCGGGAAACACAGGGACAGATACGCAGTATTTT; CDR3aa: CASSAGNTGTDTQYF
d_gene: -; j_gene: TRBJ2-1; abundance: many; v_gene: TRBV29-1; CDR3nt: TGCAGCGTTGAAGATTATAAGGCGGGGACCTACAATGAGCAGTTCTTC; CDR3aa: CSVEDYKAGTYNEQFF
d_gene: -; j_gene: TRBJ2-2; abundance: many; v_gene: TRBV5-1; CDR3nt: TGCGCCAGCAGCAGCAGTATGGCTAGTTTAACTACCGGGGAGCTGTTTTTT; CDR3aa: CASSSSMASLTTGELFF
d_gene: -; j_gene: TRBJ1-2; abundance: many; v_gene: TRBV7-9; CDR3nt: TGTGCCAGCAGCTTAGCGGTGGCGTCGGAAGGCTACACCTTC; CDR3aa: CASSLAVASEGYTF
d_gene: -; j_gene: TRBJ2-7; abundance: many; v_gene: TRBV21-1; CDR3nt: TGTGCCAGCAGCTCGAACCTAGCGGGAGGGGACGAGCAGTACTTC; CDR3aa: CASSSNLAGGDEQYF
d_gene: TRBD2; j_gene: TRBJ2-5; abundance: -; v_gene: TRBV12-3/TRBV12-4; CDR3nt: TGTGCCAGCAGTCGACGAACTAGCGGGAGTGAAGAGACCCAGTACTTC; CDR3aa: CASSRRTSGSEETQYF
d_gene: TRBD2; j_gene: TRBJ2-1; abundance: -; v_gene: TRBV20-1; CDR3nt: TGCTGCGCTAGCCGAACTCTACTAGCGGGAAGGGGCAATGAGCAGTTCTTC; CDR3aa: CCASRTLLAGRGNEQFF
d_gene: TRBD2; j_gene: TRBJ2-7; abundance: few; v_gene: TRBV25-1; CDR3nt: TGTGCCAGCAGTGACCCCCTAGCGGGAGTTCGGGAGCAGTACTTC; CDR3aa: CASSDPLAGVREQYF
d_gene: -; j_gene: TRBJ2-1; abundance: few; v_gene: TRBV5-1; CDR3nt: TGCGCCAGCGGCCCGTGGGTGGGAGCGGGTGAGCAGTTCTTC; CDR3aa: CASGPWVGAGEQFF